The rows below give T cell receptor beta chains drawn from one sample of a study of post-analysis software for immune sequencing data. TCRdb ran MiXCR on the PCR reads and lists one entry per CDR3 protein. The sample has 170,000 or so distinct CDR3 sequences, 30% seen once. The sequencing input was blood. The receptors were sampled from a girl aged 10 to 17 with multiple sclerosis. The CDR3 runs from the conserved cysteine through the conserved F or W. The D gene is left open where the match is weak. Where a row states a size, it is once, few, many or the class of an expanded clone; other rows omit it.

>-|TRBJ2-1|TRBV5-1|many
TGCGCCTCAAACCAACCCGGGGCGGGTCCGTTCTTC
CASNQPGAGPFF
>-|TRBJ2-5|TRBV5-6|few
TGTGCCAGCACCAAACCGACAGGTCAAGAGACCCAGTACTTC
CASTKPTGQETQYF
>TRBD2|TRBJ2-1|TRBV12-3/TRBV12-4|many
TGTGCCAGCAGTCGACTAGCGGGAGAAGGCAATGAGCAGTTCTTC
CASSRLAGEGNEQFF
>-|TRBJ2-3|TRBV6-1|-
TGTGCCAGCAGTAATAGTATTGCAGATACGCAGTATTTT
CASSNSIADTQYF
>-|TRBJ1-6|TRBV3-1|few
TGTGCCAGCAGCCAGCGGACAGTAAGCGATTCACCCCTCCACTTT
CASSQRTVSDSPLHF
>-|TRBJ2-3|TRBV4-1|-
TGCGCCAGCAGCCAAGTCCGAAGCGCAGATGCGCAGTATTTT
CASSQVRSADAQYF
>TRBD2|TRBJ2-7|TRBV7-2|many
TGTGCCAGCAGCCTCGGACTAGCGAGTAACGAGCAGTACTTC
CASSLGLASNEQYF
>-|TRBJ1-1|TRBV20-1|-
TGCAGTGCTTCAACGACAGGTGGAGGAACTGAAGCTTTCTTT
CSASTTGGGTEAFF
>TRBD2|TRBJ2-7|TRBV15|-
TGTGCCACCAGCGGTGGGACTAGCGGGAGGAGCTCCTACAATGAGCAGTACTTC
CATSGGTSGRSSYNEQYF
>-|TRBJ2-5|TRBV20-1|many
TGCAGTGCCGAAATGGGCGGGTTCTCGAGGGAGACCCAGTACTTC
CSAEMGGFSRETQYF
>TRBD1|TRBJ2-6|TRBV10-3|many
TGTGCCATCAATCCTACGCTCGAAAGGGGGCTCGGTGGGGCCAACGTCCTGACTTTC
CAINPTLERGLGGANVLTF
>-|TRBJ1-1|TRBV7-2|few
TGTGCCAGCAGCTTGGATTCAGGGGTTGGGACTGAAGCTTTCTTT
CASSLDSGVGTEAFF
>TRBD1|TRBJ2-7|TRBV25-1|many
TGTGCCAGCAGTGAATTTGCCGAGACAGGGGGTACCGAGCAGTACTTC
CASSEFAETGGTEQYF
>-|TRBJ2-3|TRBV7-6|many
TGTGCCAGCAGCCTGGGACCGCAACGCCGCACAGATACGCAGTATTTT
CASSLGPQRRTDTQYF
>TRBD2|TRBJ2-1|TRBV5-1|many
TGCGCCAGCAGCTCTAGCGGGGCTTACAATGAGCAGTTCTTC
CASSSSGAYNEQFF
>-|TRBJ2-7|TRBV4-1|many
TGCGCCAGCAGCCAAGTGATTTACGGGATGGGGTATGAGCAGTACTTC
CASSQVIYGMGYEQYF
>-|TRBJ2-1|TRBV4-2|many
TGTGCCAGCAGCTTGCCCGGGACCTCCCTCGAAGAAAATGAGCAGTTCTTC
CASSLPGTSLEENEQFF
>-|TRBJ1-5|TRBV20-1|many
TGCAGTGCTAGAGAGCCAAATCGGGGTAGCAATCAGCCCCAGCATTTT
CSAREPNRGSNQPQHF
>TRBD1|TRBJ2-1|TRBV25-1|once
TGTGCCAGCAGTGAACGTCCAGGACAGGGTACTCGTGGCAATGAGCAGTTCTTC
CASSERPGQGTRGNEQFF
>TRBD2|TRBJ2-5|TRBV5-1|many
TGCGCCAGCAGCTTCGGCGGGAGGGACCAAGAGACCCAGTACTTC
CASSFGGRDQETQYF
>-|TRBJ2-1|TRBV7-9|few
TGTGCCAGCAGCTTCCTCAGCAGCTCCTACAATGAGCAGTTCTTC
CASSFLSSSYNEQFF
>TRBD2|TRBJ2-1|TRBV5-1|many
TGCGCCAGCAGCTTGTCTAGCGGGAGCCTCAATGAGCAGTTCTTC
CASSLSSGSLNEQFF
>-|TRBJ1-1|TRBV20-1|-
TGCAGTGCTAGAGATTACCGGGAAACTGAAGCTTTCTTT
CSARDYRETEAFF
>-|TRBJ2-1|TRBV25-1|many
TGTGCCAGCAGCGCGGACGGGTACAATGAGCAGTTCTTC
CASSADGYNEQFF
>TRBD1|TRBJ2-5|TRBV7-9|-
TGTGCCAGCAGCCCTGGGACAGGGGGCAACACCCAGTACTTC
CASSPGTGGNTQYF
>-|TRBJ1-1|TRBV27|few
TGTGCCAGCCGTGGACAGCTGAACACTGAAGCTTTCTTT
CASRGQLNTEAFF
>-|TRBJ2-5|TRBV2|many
TGTGCCAACAGTTACCAAGAGACCCAGTACTTC
CANSYQETQYF
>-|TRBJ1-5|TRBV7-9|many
TGTGCCAGCAGCTTGAGTCAGGGGAATCAGCCCCAGCATTTT
CASSLSQGNQPQHF
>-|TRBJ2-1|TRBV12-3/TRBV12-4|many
TGTGCCAGCAGTTTAAACCTTAATGAGCAGTTCTTC
CASSLNLNEQFF
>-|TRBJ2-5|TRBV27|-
TGTGCCAGCAGTGGCTCCTTGAGATATAGGTACGGGCAGTACTTC
CASSGSLRYRYGQYF
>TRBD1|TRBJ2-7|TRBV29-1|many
TGCAGCGTCAGCCGGGACAGGGAGTACGAGCAGTACTTC
CSVSRDREYEQYF
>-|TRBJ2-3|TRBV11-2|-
TGTGCCAGCAGCCTAGTGAAAGATACGCAGTATTTT
CASSLVKDTQYF
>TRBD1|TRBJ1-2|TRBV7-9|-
TGTGCCAGCAGCTTAGTGACGGGACAGGGGGCTATTAGCTATGGCTACACCTTC
CASSLVTGQGAISYGYTF
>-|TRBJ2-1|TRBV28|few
TGTGCCAGTCTTCGTCAGAGTAGAGACAATGAGCAGTTCTTC
CASLRQSRDNEQFF
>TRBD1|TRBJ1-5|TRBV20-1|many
TGCAGTGCTAGCCCACAGGGGACATATCAGCCCCAGCATTTT
CSASPQGTYQPQHF
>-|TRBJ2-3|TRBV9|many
TGTGCCAGCAGCGTAATCGAGTCCACAGATACGCAGTATTTT
CASSVIESTDTQYF
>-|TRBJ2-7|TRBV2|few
TGTGCCAGCAGGCTGTACGAGCAGTACTTC
CASRLYEQYF
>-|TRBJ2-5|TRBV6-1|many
TGTGCCAGTGCTGGTAGAGAAGAGACCCAGTACTTC
CASAGREETQYF
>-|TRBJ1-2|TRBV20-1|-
TGCAGTGCTAGGGAGGGGCAAGACTATGGCTACACCTTC
CSAREGQDYGYTF
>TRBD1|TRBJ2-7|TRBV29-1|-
TGCAGCGTTGTTCTCGGGACAGGAGATACCGAGCAGTACTTC
CSVVLGTGDTEQYF
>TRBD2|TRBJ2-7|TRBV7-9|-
TGTGCCAGCAGCGATGATGGGACTAGCGGGAGATGGGGACTAAATGAGCAGTACTTC
CASSDDGTSGRWGLNEQYF
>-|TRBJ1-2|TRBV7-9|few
TGTGCCAGCAGTTTATTCCACAGGAGTGGCTACACCTTC
CASSLFHRSGYTF
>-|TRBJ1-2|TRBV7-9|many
TGTGCCAGCAGCTCAAATACAGGGCCCTTCCTATATGGCTACACCTTC
CASSSNTGPFLYGYTF